Listed below are T cell receptor beta chains from one sample, sequenced in a study of control samples from healthy donors and cancer patients. The method was immunoSEQ multiplex PCR; TCRdb's version includes in-frame clones alone and lacks a portion of them. The sample has 150,000 to 200,000 clones; 75% to 95% are singletons. Specimen: blood. These receptors all stem from a woman aged 25-40 years in good health. Each CDR3 is given with its conserved first and last residue. The order of the fields is clone size, J gene, V gene, CDR3 length, D gene, CDR3 DNA, CDR3 protein. The D gene is left open where the match is weak. Some rows mark clone size as missing; the rest say once, few, many or name a class of expanded clone.

NA,TRBJ1-1,TRBV7-9,13,NA,TGTGCCAGCAGCTTAGGATCGGACACTGAAGCTTTCTTT,CASSLGSDTEAFF
once,TRBJ2-1,TRBV24-1,17,NA,TGTGCCACCAGTGACCCGACTAGTTCTTTTGGCTACAATGAGCAGTTCTTC,CATSDPTSSFGYNEQFF
NA,TRBJ1-5,TRBV7-2,15,NA,TGTGCCAGCAGCTTAGCGTGGGACAGCAATCAGCCCCAGCATTTT,CASSLAWDSNQPQHF
once,TRBJ2-2,TRBV12-5,14,TRBD1,TGTGCTAGTGGGGGACAGGGTATGACCGGGGAGCTGTTTTTT,CASGGQGMTGELFF
NA,TRBJ1-6,TRBV5-1,15,NA,TGCGCCAGCAGCTTGTTGCAGGGTATGGATTCACCCCTCCACTTT,CASSLLQGMDSPLHF
NA,TRBJ2-7,TRBV2,13,NA,TGTGCCAGCAGTGTTACTGGAACCTACGAGCAGTACTTC,CASSVTGTYEQYF
many,TRBJ1-5,TRBV7-9,16,NA,TGTGCCAGCAGCTTAGGCGCAGGCCTTAGCAATCAGCCCCAGCATTTT,CASSLGAGLSNQPQHF
NA,TRBJ1-6,TRBV7-8,14,NA,TGTGCCAGCAGCGAACAGGGAGCGGGATCACCCCTCCACTTT,CASSEQGAGSPLHF
NA,TRBJ2-5,TRBV12-3/TRBV12-4,13,NA,TGTGCCAGCAGTTTAGGCCTACAAGAGACCCAGTACTTC,CASSLGLQETQYF
NA,TRBJ2-7,TRBV5-1,13,NA,TGCGCCAGCAGCTTGGGGCAGGTCTACGAGCAGTACTTC,CASSLGQVYEQYF
NA,TRBJ2-3,TRBV11-2,15,TRBD1,TGTGCCAGCAGCCACCGGGACAGACCCACAGATACGCAGTATTTT,CASSHRDRPTDTQYF
NA,TRBJ2-3,TRBV9,14,NA,TGTGCCAGCAGCGTAGGGGGTTGGACAGATACGCAGTATTTT,CASSVGGWTDTQYF
NA,TRBJ1-1,TRBV7-2,14,NA,TGTGCCAGCAGCTTATCACGGGGGGCCACTGAAGCTTTCTTT,CASSLSRGATEAFF
NA,TRBJ2-5,TRBV7-9,14,TRBD1,TGTGCCAGCAGCTCCAGGACAGGGGGCGAGACCCAGTACTTC,CASSSRTGGETQYF
NA,TRBJ2-3,TRBV15,11,NA,TGTGCCACCAGCACCCGGGACCTTCAGTATTTT,CATSTRDLQYF
NA,TRBJ1-1,TRBV7-2,14,NA,TGTGCCAGCAGCTTAGCGGTGAAGCGGACTGAAGCTTTCTTT,CASSLAVKRTEAFF
NA,TRBJ2-7,TRBV27,14,NA,TGTGCCAGCAGTTTAGGACTACCTAACTACGAGCAGTACTTC,CASSLGLPNYEQYF
NA,TRBJ1-4,TRBV14,15,NA,TGTGCCAGCAGCCGAGACATTTCAACTAATGAAAAACTGTTTTTT,CASSRDISTNEKLFF
NA,TRBJ2-2,TRBV5-8,14,NA,TGTGCCAGCAGCTTGGGGACTGTCACCGGGGAGCTGTTTTTT,CASSLGTVTGELFF
NA,TRBJ2-1,TRBV3-1/TRBV3-2,16,TRBD2,TGTGCCAGCAGCCGACTAGGGACTAGCGGATACAATGAGCAGTTCTTC,CASSRLGTSGYNEQFF
NA,TRBJ1-5,TRBV6-5,14,TRBD1,TGTGCCAGCAGCCCGGGACAGGGCAATCAGCCCCAGCATTTT,CASSPGQGNQPQHF
NA,TRBJ1-2,TRBV4-1,14,NA,TGCGCCAGCAGCCTATCCGGGACGGAGTATGGCTACACCTTC,CASSLSGTEYGYTF
once,TRBJ2-1,TRBV6-5,14,NA,TGTGCCAGCAGTTACCAGGACGGCTACAATGAGCAGTTCTTC,CASSYQDGYNEQFF
NA,TRBJ1-2,TRBV28,13,TRBD1,TGTGCCAGCAGCCTCGGACAGGGGTATGGCTACACCTTC,CASSLGQGYGYTF
NA,TRBJ2-2,TRBV15,13,NA,TGTGCCACCAGCACGGACAACACCGGGGAGCTGTTTTTT,CATSTDNTGELFF
NA,TRBJ1-4,TRBV7-2,16,TRBD1,TGTGCCAGCAGCTTGGACCCTCAGGGGGCATATGAAAAACTGTTTTTT,CASSLDPQGAYEKLFF
NA,TRBJ2-3,TRBV9,13,TRBD2,TGTGCCAGCAGCGTAGGACTAGCGGATACGCAGTATTTT,CASSVGLADTQYF
NA,TRBJ2-2,TRBV5-1,14,NA,TGCGCCAGCGCCACACTGTCGAACACCGGGGAGCTGTTTTTT,CASATLSNTGELFF
NA,TRBJ1-2,TRBV9,12,NA,TGTGCCAGCAGCGGAGACAGTGGTGGCTACACCTTC,CASSGDSGGYTF
few,TRBJ2-5,TRBV7-9,15,TRBD1,TGTGCCAGCAGCTCCGGGACAGGGGGCCAAGAGACCCAGTACTTC,CASSSGTGGQETQYF
NA,TRBJ2-5,TRBV18,14,TRBD2,TGTGCCAGCTCATCGGGACTAGGTCAGGAGACCCAGTACTTC,CASSSGLGQETQYF
NA,TRBJ1-6,TRBV5-1,14,TRBD1,TGCGCCAGCAGCTTGACAGGGGATAATTCACCCCTCCACTTT,CASSLTGDNSPLHF
NA,TRBJ2-2,TRBV5-4,15,NA,TGTGCCAGCAGCTTGCGGGTGGGGGACACCGGGGAGCTGTTTTTT,CASSLRVGDTGELFF
once,TRBJ1-5,TRBV7-9,13,NA,TGTGCCAGCAGCTTAGGGGGCGATCAGCCCCAGCATTTT,CASSLGGDQPQHF
NA,TRBJ2-3,TRBV24-1,16,NA,TGTGCCACCAGTGATTCGGGCAGGAGAGGGACAGATACGCAGTATTTT,CATSDSGRRGTDTQYF
NA,TRBJ1-2,TRBV2,13,NA,TGTGCCAGCAGTGCGGACAGCAACTATGGCTACACCTTC,CASSADSNYGYTF
once,TRBJ1-1,TRBV4-1,13,NA,TGCGCCAGCAGCCAAGACAGGGAAACTGAAGCTTTCTTT,CASSQDRETEAFF
NA,TRBJ1-2,TRBV21-1,10,NA,TGTGCCAGCAGCAAACAGCGCTACACCTTC,CASSKQRYTF
once,TRBJ1-4,TRBV6-5,13,TRBD1,TGTGCCAGCGGGGGACAGGGGGACGAAAAACTGTTTTTT,CASGGQGDEKLFF
NA,TRBJ1-5,TRBV7-9,15,NA,TGTGCCAGCAGCTCCGAGAGTTATAGCAATCAGCCCCAGCATTTT,CASSSESYSNQPQHF
NA,TRBJ2-7,TRBV13,16,TRBD2,TGTGCCAGCAGCCCCCGGACTAGCGAAAGCTCCTACGAGCAGTACTTC,CASSPRTSESSYEQYF
NA,TRBJ1-4,TRBV6-5,12,NA,TGTGCCAGCAGTACACAGAATGAAAAACTGTTTTTT,CASSTQNEKLFF
NA,TRBJ1-2,TRBV6-2/TRBV6-3,13,TRBD1,TGTGCCAGCAGTTCCAGGGGGCTCGGGGGCTACACCTTC,CASSSRGLGGYTF
NA,TRBJ2-2,TRBV13,13,NA,TGTGCCAGCAGCTTTAGCGGAGCCGGGGAGCTGTTTTTT,CASSFSGAGELFF
NA,TRBJ2-7,TRBV5-1,14,NA,TGCGCCAGCAGCTTGGCCCCTACGACAGACGAGCAGTACTTC,CASSLAPTTDEQYF
NA,TRBJ1-6,TRBV6-5,15,TRBD1,TGTGCCAGCAGCGACAGGGGGTCCTATAATTCACCCCTCCACTTT,CASSDRGSYNSPLHF
NA,TRBJ1-3,TRBV4-1,17,NA,TGCGCCAGCAGCCAAGATCGCCTAACAGGGTTCGGAAACACCATATATTTT,CASSQDRLTGFGNTIYF
NA,TRBJ1-5,TRBV6-5,14,NA,TGTGCCAGCGGGAAAGAATATAGCAATCAGCCCCAGCATTTT,CASGKEYSNQPQHF
once,TRBJ2-1,TRBV7-2,18,TRBD2,TGTGCCAGCAGCCTCCCCGGGACTAGCGGGAGCTCCTACAATGAGCAGTTCTTC,CASSLPGTSGSSYNEQFF
many,TRBJ2-2,TRBV10-3,15,NA,TGTGCCATCAGTGAGCAGGGCGAGGGCACCGGGGAGCTGTTTTTT,CAISEQGEGTGELFF
NA,TRBJ1-3,TRBV5-1,15,NA,TGCGCCAGCAGCATTACAGGGTCGAGTGGAAACACCATATATTTT,CASSITGSSGNTIYF
NA,TRBJ1-4,TRBV10-3,14,NA,TGTGCCATCAGAGCAGGGACAACTAATGAAAAACTGTTTTTT,CAIRAGTTNEKLFF
once,TRBJ2-1,TRBV5-1,12,NA,TGCGCCAGCAGCTTCGGTCGAAATGAGCAGTTCTTC,CASSFGRNEQFF
NA,TRBJ1-6,TRBV6-5,13,TRBD1,TGTGCCAGCAGGACAGGGAACAATTCACCCCTCCACTTT,CASRTGNNSPLHF
NA,TRBJ2-2,TRBV6-5,14,NA,TGTGCCAGCAGTTTCCGACAGAACACCGGGGAGCTGTTTTTT,CASSFRQNTGELFF
NA,TRBJ2-3,TRBV28,18,NA,TGTGCCAGCAGTTTTTCGTCAGGGATCCGCCCTAGCACAGATACGCAGTATTTT,CASSFSSGIRPSTDTQYF
NA,TRBJ2-1,TRBV4-1,13,NA,TGCGCCAGCAGCCAAGTTGGTGGCAATGAGCAGTTCTTC,CASSQVGGNEQFF
NA,TRBJ1-3,TRBV15,15,NA,TGTGCCACCAGCAGAGATTTAGGGTCTGGAAACACCATATATTTT,CATSRDLGSGNTIYF
few,TRBJ1-1,TRBV3-1/TRBV3-2,13,NA,TGTGCCAGCAGCCTAGGGATGAACACTGAAGCTTTCTTT,CASSLGMNTEAFF